Listed below are T cell receptor beta chains from one sample, sequenced in a study of T cell repertoires in cytomegalovirus infection. Each CDR3 protein is one row after TCRdb ran MiXCR on the reads. Here the sample spans about 700,000 distinct CDR3 sequences, about 30% being singletons. These receptors are not linked to any known antigen. Material: cultured PBMCs, obtained from culture after CMV antigen stimulation. The receptors stem from a human donor in good health (CMV status not recorded). Some clones in this sample may be carry-over from other donors' samples. The CDR3 runs from the conserved cysteine through the conserved F or W. D genes are given only for firm matches. Size is omitted from some rows. Given values are once, few, many or a class for expanded clones.

j_call d_call clone_size v_call cdr3_nt cdr3_aa
TRBJ2-5 TRBD2 . TRBV5-6 TGTGCCAGCAGCTTGTATGGGACTAGCGGATCTAACCAAGAGACCCAGTACTTC CASSLYGTSGSNQETQYF
TRBJ2-2 . . TRBV10-3 TGTGCCATCAGGCCCAGGCAGGGTCCCGGGGAGCTGTTTTTT CAIRPRQGPGELFF
TRBJ2-5 . few TRBV12-3/TRBV12-4 TGTGCCAGCAGTTCGACTCGAAAAGAGACCCAGTACTTC CASSSTRKETQYF
TRBJ1-6 TRBD1 few TRBV6-6 TGTGCCAGCAGTTGGACAGGGTATAATTCACCCCTCCACTTT CASSWTGYNSPLHF
TRBJ1-1 . few TRBV4-1 TGCGCCAGCAGCCAGCCACTCAGGCCGAACACTGAAGCTTTCTTT CASSQPLRPNTEAFF
TRBJ2-3 TRBD1 . TRBV6-8 TGTGCCAGCAGAGGACAGGGGGTTAGGTCAGATACGCAGTATTTT CASRGQGVRSDTQYF
TRBJ1-5 TRBD1 . TRBV20-1 TGCAGTGCCTTGGACAGGGTGGGCAATCAGCCCCAGCATTTT CSALDRVGNQPQHF
TRBJ2-7 TRBD1 once TRBV28 TGTGCCAGCAGTTTATTTTTGGGCAGGACAGGGGACCACGAGCAGTACTTC CASSLFLGRTGDHEQYF
TRBJ2-7 . few TRBV7-9 TGTGCCAGCACCATTTCCGGGACTCTCTACGAGCAGTACTTC CASTISGTLYEQYF
TRBJ2-7 TRBD1 many TRBV7-2 TGTGCCAGCAGCTTCTACTCAGGGACAGGGGACAAGCAGTACTTC CASSFYSGTGDKQYF
TRBJ2-5 TRBD2 few TRBV20-1 TGCAGTGCCGTTAGCGGGCCGTACCAAGAGACCCAGTACTTC CSAVSGPYQETQYF
TRBJ2-3 . . TRBV6-2/TRBV6-3 TGTGCCAGCAGCACGGGCGGGGGCTTCAGAGATACGCAGTATTTT CASSTGGGFRDTQYF
TRBJ2-5 . . TRBV2 TGTGCCAGCATAGAGGAAGAGACCCAGTACTTC CASIEEETQYF
TRBJ2-6 . few TRBV6-2/TRBV6-3 TGTGCCAGCAGCCGCTATAGTCCAGGGGCCAACGTCCTGACTTTC CASSRYSPGANVLTF
TRBJ2-7 . . TRBV2 TGTGCCAGCAGTGAGGACAGCACCTACGAGCAGTACTTC CASSEDSTYEQYF
TRBJ2-1 TRBD1 once TRBV11-3 TGTGCCAGCAGCGGAGGACAGGACTTAGGTTATGAGCAGTTCTTC CASSGGQDLGYEQFF
TRBJ2-3 TRBD1 few TRBV7-2 TGTGCCAGCAGCTCATACAGGGGGCCTAGCACAGATACGCAGTATTTT CASSSYRGPSTDTQYF
TRBJ2-1 TRBD1 few TRBV7-9 TGTGCCAGCAGCGCAACCGGGACAGGGGGTTACAATGAGCAGTTCTTC CASSATGTGGYNEQFF
TRBJ2-3 TRBD1 . TRBV12-3/TRBV12-4 TGTGCCAGCAGTTTAGCGGGGACAGCCAACACAGATACGCAGTATTTT CASSLAGTANTDTQYF
TRBJ2-5 TRBD2 . TRBV6-6 TGTGCCAGCAGTTACCAATCGGGGGGGGGGGGAGAGACCCAGTACTTC CASSYQSGGGGETQYF
TRBJ2-7 . . TRBV20-1 TGCAGTGCTAGTTTGCAAACCTACGAGCAGTACTTC CSASLQTYEQYF
TRBJ2-3 TRBD2 . TRBV7-6 TGTGCCAGCAGCTTAGCGCTAACTAGCGGGAGGTCAGATACGCAGTATTTT CASSLALTSGRSDTQYF
TRBJ2-3 . . TRBV5-6 TGTGCCAGCAGCCCACTTCGAGCGACGCGGTCAACGCAGTATTTT CASSPLRATRSTQYF
TRBJ2-2 . . TRBV7-9 TGTGCCAGCAGCTTAGTGGTCGGCGGGGAGCTGTTTTTT CASSLVVGGELFF
TRBJ2-1 . few TRBV6-2/TRBV6-3 TGTGCCAGCAGTCACCTGGGTCAGAATGAGCAGTTCTTC CASSHLGQNEQFF
TRBJ2-2 . . TRBV6-5 TGTGCCAGCAGGAGACAGGAGGGATACGGGGAGCTGTTTTTT CASRRQEGYGELFF
TRBJ2-3 . . TRBV12-3/TRBV12-4 TGTGCCAGCAGCGACCTCACAGATACGCAGTATTTT CASSDLTDTQYF
TRBJ2-3 TRBD2 . TRBV10-3 TGTGCCATCAGTGAGTCTGCCCTAGCGGGAGGGCCGGGAGATACGCAGTATTTT CAISESALAGGPGDTQYF
TRBJ2-1 TRBD2 . TRBV5-6 TGTGCCAGCAGCTTCGGGGGAGGGCCGGGCAATGAGCAGTTCTTC CASSFGGGPGNEQFF
TRBJ1-1 TRBD1 . TRBV6-1 TGTGCCAGCGGGAGAGGGAGCCAGGGGGTGTTCACTGAAGCTTTCTTT CASGRGSQGVFTEAFF
TRBJ2-7 . . TRBV2 TGTGCCAGCAGGGGCCCAGGGTCCAGGGCCTACGAGCAGTACTTC CASRGPGSRAYEQYF
TRBJ2-1 TRBD2 few TRBV4-1 TGCGCCAGCAGCCAAGGAACGAGCGGGAGGGCTTCGTTCTTC CASSQGTSGRASFF
TRBJ2-7 . . TRBV11-2 TGTGCCAGCAGCGGGCTTAGAACCGGGTCCTACGAGCAGTACTTC CASSGLRTGSYEQYF
TRBJ1-4 . few TRBV28 TGTGCCAGCAGTTTACACAGGCAGGCTAATGAAAAACTGTTTTTT CASSLHRQANEKLFF
TRBJ1-4 TRBD1 . TRBV5-1 TGCGCCAGCAGCTTAGGACAGGGTGATATCGCAACTAATGAAAAACTGTTTTTT CASSLGQGDIATNEKLFF
TRBJ2-1 . few TRBV6-8 TGTGCCAGCAGTTACTCGAGCAGTCAGGCCCCGTGGAATGAGCAGTTCTTC CASSYSSSQAPWNEQFF
TRBJ1-1 . . TRBV12-3/TRBV12-4 TGTGCCAGCAGTATCGACCCGACTGAAGCTTTCTTT CASSIDPTEAFF
TRBJ2-7 . many TRBV7-8 TGTGCCAGCAGCCCACTCGGGGGCTACGAGCAGTACTTC CASSPLGGYEQYF
TRBJ2-3 . . TRBV7-6 TGTGCCAGCAGCTTGCGAGGGGGGGCAGATACGCAGTATTTT CASSLRGGADTQYF
TRBJ1-1 . many TRBV7-9 TGTGCCAGCAGCCCAACAGGGTACGGACCTTTCTTT CASSPTGYGPFF
TRBJ2-1 TRBD2 few TRBV6-2/TRBV6-3 TGTGCCAGCAGTTACTCGACCCAACCTATAGCGGGGTATAATGAGCAGTTCTTC CASSYSTQPIAGYNEQFF
TRBJ1-6 . few TRBV7-9 TGTGCCAGCCTCCCGTTCGGGACTGATAATTCACCCCTCCACTTT CASLPFGTDNSPLHF
TRBJ2-6 TRBD1 . TRBV5-5 TGTGCCAGCAGCCAGGGACAGGCCCACTCTGGGGCCAACGTCCTGACTTTC CASSQGQAHSGANVLTF
TRBJ2-2 TRBD1 many TRBV7-2 TGTGCCAGCAGCCGGACAGGGAACACCGGGGAGCTGTTTTTT CASSRTGNTGELFF
TRBJ2-7 . . TRBV7-6 TGTGCCAGCAGCCCGGCCCCGGGACAGGGGGCCCTAGCGGGAGGGGGTTACGAGCAGTACTTC CASSPAPGQGALAGGGYEQYF
TRBJ2-3 . . TRBV7-2 TGTGCCAGCAGCTTTGAACTTACAGATACGCAGTATTTT CASSFELTDTQYF
TRBJ2-3 . . TRBV19 TGTGCCAGTAGTATCGTAGAGGGACCAGATACGCAGTATTTT CASSIVEGPDTQYF
TRBJ1-1 . few TRBV10-3 TGTGCCATCAGTGAGTCGGGGTACGCTTTCTTT CAISESGYAFF